Sequencing of this T cell receptor beta chain was carried out in a study of molecular identifiers for immune sequencing clone quantification. This CDR3 comprises 12 residues. From germline, CDR1 is MNHEY and CDR2 SVGEGT. Study-wide findings and caveats: Clone sizes that are highly expanded could be underestimated when identical TCR molecules share a barcode.

TCRdb re-analysed the PCR reads in MiXCR, keeping a single row per CDR3 protein. The table records under 600,000 distinct CDR3 sequences, about a fifth of them present only once. Note on this clonotype: Its target is not known. Its ends do not fully match the called genes, so a read error is possible.

Sample: naive CD8+ T cells from blood, with Jurkat cell RNA spiked in. Indicated subset: FACS-sorted CD8+CD4-CCR7+CD45RA+ naive T cells. The V gene is TRBV6-2 or TRBV6-3, the J gene TRBJ2-6, with TRBD1 identical over 9 bases. The receptor's source is a human donor in good health. Some libraries in this study had Jurkat cell RNA spiked in. The CDR3 region is CASSYRTGGESF. The DNA for the CDR3 is TGTGCCAGCAGTTACCGTACAGGGGGCGAGTCTTTC.